The TCR beta chain under discussion was sequenced for a study of cytomegalovirus exposure and HLA in healthy donors (dated by TCRdb to the late 2010s). Context from the whole study: According to an earlier analysis of 587 of the donors, 150 million to 200 million T cells yielded 90 million to 130 million unique TCR beta sequences and 276 Gb of sequence data. A later analysis re-analyzed previously published TCR beta repertoires from roughly 690 donors and added high-resolution HLA genotyping to study TCR occurrence patterns. In a later genetic analysis, genome-wide SNP genotypes for about 55% of the roughly 670 donors were used, and that subset was treated as a discovery cohort. Several DR-DQ haplotypes were handled as single units for association and clustering because linkage in the cohort was strong. The study combined high-throughput TCR immunosequencing, statistical association of individual TCRs with disease status, and machine learning to predict cytomegalovirus infection status. HLA typing included class I and class II loci at four-digit resolution. The study aimed to test whether signatures of past pathogen exposure could be identified by cataloging public T cell receptors. Donor age, sex, ethnicity and CMV serostatus were compiled alongside the repertoire data. An earlier analysis of roughly 580 of the donors used high-throughput TCR beta sequencing to judge whether each TCR beta V gene segment behaved as functional or pseudogenic. In the later analysis, no new phenotypic data were used to find candidate immune exposures; instead, reliance was placed on TCR beta sequences and their occurrence across donors. An early release covering just under 650 HLA-typed donors comprised about 290 gigabases of sequencing data and tens of millions of unique TCR sequences. Every discovery cohort repertoire had been produced on one sequencing platform. The genetic ancestry cluster associated with self-reported Caucasian donors included roughly 84% of the 300 to 450 genotyped donors. The study profiled the T cell repertoires of hundreds of subjects by immunosequencing and related them to cytomegalovirus serostatus. Typing coverage varied by locus: about 620-640 donors for A, B, C, DRB1 and DQB1; about 520 for DQA1; around 570 for DPA1; around 490 for DPB1. A separate validation cohort of roughly 110 different subjects was used in addition to the approximately 640-subject first cohort. Among some 410 genotyped donors of the cohort, an average of roughly 240,000 unique TCR beta nucleotide sequences were sequenced per donor, 15% to 20% of them non-productive. On the study overall, not on this receptor specifically: According to the authors, the approach could potentially be generalized to other disease states and immunological phenotypes. In vitro tests confirmed that three of the cytomegalovirus-associated TCR beta chains recognize cytomegalovirus antigens. In a later analysis, the rate of TCR association differed among HLA loci, with DRB1 alleles having the most associated TCRs and HLA-C alleles having the fewest. Linkage disequilibrium might explain the correlated functional status among segregating V segments, but an unknown experimental factor could not be excluded. Broadly in line with IMGT annotations, most TCR beta V segments showed up in productive rearrangements about 90% or about 30% of the time in an earlier analysis of 587 of the donors. In both the original and validation cohorts, the classifier was reported to diagnose cytomegalovirus status with high specificity and sensitivity. According to a later analysis, parvovirus B19, influenza, CMV and Epstein-Barr virus appeared linked to several top co-occurrence clusters. Roughly uniform sequencing depth across donors was assumed in presence/absence analyses, although this assumption may not hold. A cluster of highly shared sequence variants was judged likely to represent a technical artifact of the sequencing pipeline. Compared with equally common non-associated chains, HLA-associated TCR beta chains in a later analysis were more clonally expanded and had lower generation probabilities. Assigning TCR associations to individual alleles was difficult when HLA alleles, especially DR and DQ, strongly co-occurred. Seventeen rarely observed V segments, including chromosome 9 orphons, were excluded from the earlier analysis of just under 600 of the donors because counts were too low. A further reported finding was that TCR beta sequences accurately predicted the HLA-A and HLA-B alleles for most subjects in the first cohort. Most CMV-associated TCR beta chains appeared to be HLA-restricted in a later analysis, and the HLA associations seemed to be driven largely by CMV exposure. V-gene and J-gene trimming of TCR beta chains was associated with a missense DCLRE1C variant in a later genetic analysis, and the association was replicated in an independent cohort. In a later analysis, 15,000 to 20,000 TCR beta sequences were associated with specific HLA alleles at a false discovery rate of 0.05. Immune exposure information for the cohort was limited to CMV serostatus. HLA typing was unavailable for some donors at each locus, so association tests used only the typed subset. The cohort was sequenced for TCR beta chains only, and without alpha or paired-chain data the features that could be detected were limited. Most TCR sequences were seen in very few donors, while some public TCRs were found in many individuals. Some IMGT-functional V segments, including TRBV6-2 and TRBV6-3, could not be told apart with the 87-base-pair reads, so those segments were excluded. According to a later genetic analysis, donors in an Asian-associated ancestry cluster had fewer N-insertions in productive TCRs than the approximately 630-donor mean. In the study, some 180 TCR beta chains were listed as associated with cytomegalovirus.

To note about this clone: The antigen it binds to is not known. No base qualities exist here, and no much larger clone lies one base off it.

The cohort comprised hundreds of healthy bone marrow donors. At the time of sampling, all cohort members were nominally healthy, though unrecorded immune exposures were likely present. The donor was CMV seronegative and belonged to the group of roughly 330 seronegative cohort members. A peripheral blood sample was collected from each donor, and TCR beta sequencing was performed on peripheral blood mononuclear cells. The Qiagen DNeasy Blood Extraction Kit was used to extract genomic DNA from the blood cell samples. Counted from cysteine to phenylalanine, this CDR3 has 17 amino acids. Kept here is only the CDR3 DNA, which spans 51 bases and is read in frame from base 1. From a lookup of the germline V gene (reference sequence), CDR1 and CDR2 are SGHAT and FQDESV. Trimming takes 5 bases off V and 2 bases off J; junction bases not matched to a gene: 12. Libraries were prepared through the immunoSEQ multiplex PCR assay. A mixture of 60 forward primers for TCR Vbeta segments and 13 reverse primers for TCR Jbeta segments was used in the multiplex PCR. The CDR3 region of rearranged TCR beta genes was amplified from genomic DNA with a multiplex PCR assay. The amplified TCR beta libraries were sequenced on the Illumina HiSeq System as 87-base-pair reads. The authors processed their data as follows. In a later analysis, roughly 80 million unique TCR beta chains were counted across the 690 or so repertoires, and roughly 11 million of these chains were shared by at least two donors. Raw reads were error-corrected and collapsed into unique sequences with a nearest-neighbor algorithm that merged closely related sequences to remove PCR and sequencing errors. To assign V, D and J gene segments, CDR3 sequences were aligned to IMGT reference sequences. Each retained sequence needed at least a six-nucleotide match to both a V gene segment and a J gene segment. Rearrangements were called productive when the CDR3 lacked stop codons and stayed in frame with V and J; all others were non-productive. CDR3 was defined by IMGT convention, running from the second conserved V-encoded cysteine to the conserved J-encoded phenylalanine. The earlier analysis of about 620 of the donors excluded sequences that lacked an unambiguous match to a single V gene segment. An earlier analysis of about 590 of the donors classified V segments as functional when productive rearrangements were above 56.7% and as segregating when the standard deviation between donors was above 5%. A statistical classification framework was developed to diagnose cytomegalovirus status using the catalog of TCR beta chain sequences. In a later analysis, TCR nucleotide sequences were compared against IMGT/GENE-DB human TR gene sequences so that V and J genes could be assigned. In a later analysis, CDR3 sequences and most-parsimonious VDJ recombination scenarios were assigned using the TCRdist pipeline. In a later analysis, every TCR beta chain was defined by the combination of its CDR3 amino acid sequence and its V-gene family, and reads without a unique V-gene family were dropped. As a way to deal with suspected cross-contamination and a sequencing artifact, a later analysis dropped 450 to 600 nucleotide sequences that were highly shared and had low generation probability. For each public chain, a later analysis derived a clonal expansion index from normalized ranks of inferred template counts within each repertoire. A later analysis computed generation probabilities with a VDJ recombination model fitted to out-of-frame rearrangements, and checked the results against IGoR. In a later analysis, TCR-TCR, TCR-HLA and TCR-CMV co-occurrence was scored with hypergeometric tests, and a repertoire-size bias correction was applied to TCR pairs. To estimate false discovery rates, a later analysis permuted the HLA or CMV assignments 20 times. A later analysis grouped co-occurring TCRs with DBSCAN, adding TCRdist sequence similarity when clustering within HLA-allele-positive subsets. Repertoires with fewer than 30,000 or more than 120,000 public chains were left out of co-occurrence clustering, as were five repertoires with anomalous nucleotide sharing. The clones in this table, taken by TCRdb from immuneACCESS, are in-frame only. Not every clone is retained; where verified, under half of the shortfall comes from an unresolved V gene, and the cause of the rest is unknown. That table is the source of V, J and clone size, and D and trimming were worked out from the DNA. This sample is represented by around 130,000 clones; 81% of them were singletons. 2% to 2.5% of the sample is taken by the ten largest.

Sequencing was done on a sample of PBMCs. The chain couples TRBV11-1 to TRBJ2-3, with 8 bases matching TRBD1. This receptor was obtained from a woman in her thirties or forties in good health and CMV-seronegative. CDR3 reads: CASSPGTGYLLTDTQYF. The DNA sequence is TGTGCCAGCAGCCCGGGGACAGGATACCTCCTCACAGATACGCAGTATTTT.